The rows below give T cell receptor beta chains drawn from one sample of a study of cytomegalovirus exposure and HLA in healthy donors. The method was immunoSEQ multiplex PCR; TCRdb's version includes in-frame clones alone and lacks a portion of them. The sample contains 150,000 or so clones, roughly 84% of which appear only once. Sequenced material: PBMCs. Receptors were obtained from a man aged 50 to 59 in good health and CMV-seropositive. Both conserved end residues are part of each CDR3. D genes are given only for firm matches. The size entry is marked missing in some rows and otherwise reads once, few, many or a size class.

d_call | j_call | cdr3_length | clone_size | v_call | cdr3_aa | cdr3_nt
NA | TRBJ2-2 | 13 | NA | TRBV2 | CASSEGRYGELFF | TGTGCCAGCAGTGAAGGGCGGTACGGGGAGCTGTTTTTT
NA | TRBJ1-1 | 11 | NA | TRBV19 | CASSRRREAFF | TGTGCCAGTAGTAGACGGAGAGAAGCTTTCTTT
TRBD1 | TRBJ1-1 | 14 | NA | TRBV5-1 | CASSTAGTGAEAFF | TGCGCCAGCAGCACCGCCGGGACAGGGGCTGAAGCTTTCTTT
TRBD1 | TRBJ2-5 | 16 | NA | TRBV5-1 | CASSPLQGAREETQYF | TGCGCCAGCAGCCCCCTCCAGGGGGCACGTGAGGAGACCCAGTACTTC
TRBD1 | TRBJ1-5 | 14 | NA | TRBV19 | CASSMGQSNQPQHF | TGTGCCAGTAGTATGGGACAGAGCAATCAGCCCCAGCATTTT
NA | TRBJ2-3 | 13 | NA | TRBV19 | CASRGQITDTQYF | TGTGCCAGTAGAGGACAGATAACAGATACGCAGTATTTT
NA | TRBJ2-7 | 13 | NA | TRBV10-2 | CASSESGYGEEYF | TGCGCCAGCAGTGAGTCGGGTTACGGAGAGGAGTACTTC
NA | TRBJ1-1 | 14 | few | TRBV27 | CASSPGQRNTEAFF | TGTGCCAGCAGTCCAGGACAGCGGAACACTGAAGCTTTCTTT
NA | TRBJ1-1 | 13 | NA | TRBV29-1 | CSVEEGGVTEAFF | TGCAGCGTTGAAGAAGGGGGGGTCACTGAAGCTTTCTTT
NA | TRBJ2-2 | 13 | NA | TRBV5-1 | CASSLAVPGELFF | TGCGCCAGCAGCTTGGCAGTCCCCGGGGAGCTGTTTTTT
NA | TRBJ2-3 | 15 | NA | TRBV25-1 | CASRDYGGGEDTQYF | TGTGCCAGCAGGGACTACGGCGGGGGCGAAGATACGCAGTATTTT
TRBD2 | TRBJ2-1 | 17 | NA | TRBV6-1 | CASSEALTAGGGNEQFF | TGTGCCAGCAGTGAAGCTTTGACTGCGGGGGGAGGCAATGAGCAGTTCTTC
NA | TRBJ1-3 | 13 | NA | TRBV5-6 | CASSPSGADTIYF | TGTGCCAGCAGCCCCAGCGGGGCGGACACCATATATTTT
TRBD1 | TRBJ1-2 | 14 | once | TRBV14 | CASSQTGTVSGYTF | TGTGCCAGCAGCCAGACGGGGACAGTGTCTGGCTACACCTTC
NA | TRBJ2-5 | 14 | NA | TRBV6-1 | CASTMTGSQETQYF | TGTGCCAGCACCATGACAGGAAGCCAAGAGACCCAGTACTTC
NA | TRBJ1-1 | 15 | NA | TRBV9 | CASSVGNWANTEAFF | TGTGCCAGCAGCGTAGGAAATTGGGCCAACACTGAGGCTTTCTTT
TRBD2 | TRBJ2-1 | 13 | NA | TRBV11-2 | CASSLTSGGAQFF | TGTGCCAGCAGCTTAACTAGCGGGGGGGCCCAGTTCTTC
TRBD1 | TRBJ1-6 | 18 | NA | TRBV4-2 | CASSQEWDRAFRDSPLHF | TGTGCCAGCAGCCAAGAGTGGGACAGGGCGTTCAGAGATTCACCCCTCCACTTT
NA | TRBJ1-4 | 14 | NA | TRBV19 | CASSTPLPNEKLFF | TGTGCCAGTAGTACCCCCCTTCCTAATGAAAAACTGTTTTTT
TRBD1 | TRBJ1-4 | 14 | NA | TRBV14 | CASSTGTGGLKLFF | TGTGCCAGCAGTACCGGGACAGGGGGCTTAAAACTGTTTTTT
NA | TRBJ1-1 | 11 | NA | TRBV6-1 | CASNSWTEAFF | TGTGCCAGCAACAGCTGGACTGAAGCTTTCTTT
TRBD2 | TRBJ2-3 | 18 | NA | TRBV19 | CASKTMRGTTGTADTQYF | TGTGCCAGTAAGACTATGCGGGGGACGACGGGTACCGCAGATACGCAGTATTTT
TRBD1 | TRBJ2-7 | 15 | NA | TRBV5-5 | CASSGWTGARQVPYF | TGTGCCAGCAGCGGATGGACAGGGGCCCGCCAGGTTCCGTACTTC
NA | TRBJ1-5 | 18 | NA | TRBV7-8 | CASSLAGQGKASNQPQHF | TGTGCCAGCAGCTTAGCGGGGCAGGGAAAGGCAAGCAATCAGCCCCAGCATTTT
TRBD2 | TRBJ2-3 | 17 | NA | TRBV30 | CAWSVTRTSTEPDTQYF | TGTGCCTGGAGTGTGACCCGGACTAGCACCGAACCAGATACGCAGTATTTT
TRBD1 | TRBJ1-6 | 15 | once | TRBV6-5 | CASSRDRSKNSPLHF | TGTGCCAGCAGTAGGGACAGGTCCAAGAATTCACCCCTCCACTTT
NA | TRBJ2-2 | 17 | NA | TRBV5-6 | CASSAEFDRDYTGELFF | TGTGCCAGCAGCGCAGAGTTCGACAGAGATTACACCGGGGAGCTGTTTTTT
TRBD2 | TRBJ2-3 | 14 | NA | TRBV27 | CASSGLGPSDTQYF | TGTGCCAGCAGCGGACTAGGCCCCTCAGATACGCAGTATTTT
NA | TRBJ1-1 | 15 | NA | TRBV4-1 | CASSQESRAGTEAFF | TGCGCCAGCAGCCAAGAATCGAGGGCGGGCACTGAAGCTTTCTTT
NA | TRBJ2-1 | 14 | NA | TRBV14 | CASSRDKGYNEQFF | TGTGCCAGCAGCCGGGACAAAGGATACAATGAGCAGTTCTTC
TRBD1 | TRBJ1-2 | 15 | NA | TRBV5-1 | CASSFGQGLNYGYTF | TGCGCCAGCTCCTTTGGACAGGGATTAAACTATGGCTACACCTTC
TRBD1 | TRBJ2-7 | 16 | NA | TRBV15 | CATSRDRNRGIYEQYF | TGTGCCACCAGCAGAGATCGAAACAGGGGAATCTACGAGCAGTACTTC
NA | TRBJ2-1 | 15 | NA | TRBV15 | CATSREEGTYNEQFF | TGTGCCACCAGCAGAGAAGAGGGAACCTACAATGAGCAGTTCTTC
NA | TRBJ2-5 | 12 | NA | TRBV30 | CAWRGTGETQYF | TGTGCCTGGAGGGGCACAGGAGAGACCCAGTACTTC
NA | TRBJ1-3 | 15 | NA | TRBV19 | CASSMKDSSGNTIYF | TGTGCCAGTAGTATGAAGGACAGCTCTGGAAACACCATATATTTT
TRBD2 | TRBJ2-2 | 16 | NA | TRBV5-6 | CASSFMTSGNTGELFF | TGTGCCAGCAGCTTTATGACTAGCGGGAACACCGGGGAGCTGTTTTTT
TRBD1 | TRBJ1-1 | 13 | NA | TRBV5-1 | CASRGKDRDEAFF | TGCGCCAGCAGAGGGAAAGACAGGGATGAAGCTTTCTTT
NA | TRBJ1-5 | 17 | NA | TRBV19 | CASRPTRGIGGNQPQHF | TGTGCCAGTAGACCTACCAGGGGTATCGGAGGCAATCAGCCCCAGCATTTT
NA | TRBJ1-2 | 13 | NA | TRBV10-2 | CASSGTVFYGYTF | TGCGCCAGCAGTGGGACAGTTTTCTATGGCTACACCTTC
NA | TRBJ1-2 | 15 | NA | TRBV10-3 | CAISEESSRFHGYTF | TGTGCCATCAGTGAGGAGTCGTCTCGATTCCATGGCTACACCTTC
TRBD2 | TRBJ2-3 | 16 | once | TRBV4-1 | CASSRTLAGGWDTQYF | TGCGCCAGCAGCCGCACACTAGCGGGAGGATGGGATACGCAGTATTTT
TRBD2 | TRBJ2-3 | 15 | NA | TRBV5-4 | CASSLWTSGGDTQYF | TGTGCCAGCAGCTTATGGACTAGCGGGGGAGATACGCAGTATTTT
TRBD1 | TRBJ2-1 | 15 | NA | TRBV29-1 | CSVDNPRDSVNEQFF | TGCAGCGTTGACAACCCTCGGGACAGCGTAAATGAGCAGTTCTTC
TRBD2 | TRBJ2-1 | 16 | once | TRBV5-1 | CASSLLTSGRAGEQFF | TGCGCCAGCAGCTTGCTGACTAGCGGGAGGGCCGGTGAGCAGTTCTTC
TRBD2 | TRBJ2-3 | 15 | few | TRBV25-1 | CASSELAGVADTQYF | TGTGCCAGCAGTGAGCTAGCGGGAGTCGCAGATACGCAGTATTTT
NA | TRBJ1-2 | 13 | NA | TRBV29-1 | CSVDSGWRGGYTF | TGCAGCGTTGACTCGGGGTGGAGGGGTGGCTACACCTTC